These 22 T cell receptor beta chains originate from one sample sequenced in a study of blood T cell repertoires in COVID-19. Libraries were prepared by immunoSEQ multiplex PCR; TCRdb keeps only in-frame clonotypes and omits some of them. In the table there are fewer than 150,000 clones, roughly 86% of which are singletons. Material for sequencing was peripheral blood. These receptors all come from a woman between 50 and 59 years old who had recovered from COVID-19.

This chain uses TRBV5-4 with TRBJ1-3; D is ambiguous. Germline CDR1 SGHNT, CDR2 YYREEE (reference sequence). The CDR3 spans 14 residues. V gave up 1 base and J gave up 0 bases, with 5 bases separating them. The CDR3 DNA is TGTGCCAGCAGCTTGAAGAGCTCTGGAAACACCATATATTTT. The encoded protein is CASSLKSSGNTIYF.

V and J are TRBV19 and TRBJ1-2; a weak D match, TRBD1 (5 bases). Per the germline V gene, CDR1 is LNHDA and CDR2 is SQIVND (reference sequence). CDR3 length: 15 amino acids. V was pared by 6 bases and J by 4 bases, with 18 bases between. CDR3 protein: CASSQGQHWIYGYTF. CDR3 sequence (DNA): TGTGCCAGTAGCCAGGGTCAGCATTGGATCTATGGCTACACCTTC.

This sequence joins TRBV12-5 and TRBJ2-3; a weak D match, TRBD2 (6 bases). CDR3 length: 14 residues. V lost 6 bases to trimming and J lost 2 bases, with 12 bases between them. Germline CDR1 and CDR2: LGHNT and FRNRAP. The CDR3 region has the DNA TGTGCTAGTGGGAGTGGGGGGACCACAGATACGCAGTATTTT. Its translation: CASGSGGTTDTQYF. Full variable domain (rest looked up from reference TRBV12-5 and TRBJ2-3): DARVTQTPRHKVTEMGQEVTMRCQPILGHNTVFWYRQTMMQGLELLAYFRNRAPLDDSGMPKDRFSAEMPDATLATLKIQPSEPRDSAVYFCASGSGGTTDTQYFGPGTRLTVL.

The rearrangement uses TRBV4-3 and TRBJ2-2; 12 bases fit TRBD2. V was pared by 2 bases and J by 0 bases, with 7 bases of the junction left unmatched. The CDR3 runs 19 residues. CDR1 and CDR2 (germline): LGHNA, YSLEER. CDR3 sequence (DNA): TGCGCCAGCAGCCAAATCTGGACTAGCGGGGATACGAACACCGGGGAGCTGTTTTTT. Translated, it gives CASSQIWTSGDTNTGELFF.

CDR3 nucleotide sequence: TGTGCCAGCAGGCTGGGCGGGGGAGATAATTCACCCCTCCACTTT. Amino acid sequence: CASRLGGGDNSPLHF. The genes are TRBV2 and TRBJ1-6, with TRBD1 as a possible D gene (5 bases). V lost 6 bases to trimming and J lost 5 bases, with 14 bases between them. The V gene's germline CDR1 is SNHLY and CDR2 FYNNEI. This CDR3 comprises 15 residues.

This clone was observed a single time. This chain's CDR3 is CATRLQGAYEQYF. The DNA for the CDR3 is TGTGCCACCCGGTTGCAGGGCGCCTACGAGCAGTACTTC. The chain uses TRBV27 and TRBJ2-7; perhaps TRBD1 as D (5 bases). V lost 10 bases to trimming and J lost 2 bases, with 15 bases between them. The CDR3 length is 13 residues. Germline V gene sequence: CDR1 MNHEY, CDR2 SMNVEV (reference sequence).

The DNA of the CDR3 is TGTGCCAGCAGCTTAGAACCTAGCGGGGGGTACAATGAGCAGTTCTTC. Protein product: CASSLEPSGGYNEQFF. The J gene is TRBJ2-1, the V gene TRBV5-4; 11 bases are shared with TRBD2. Trimming took 2 bases from V and 4 from J; bases not matched to a gene: 5. This CDR3 spans 16 amino acids. Germline V CDR1 and CDR2: SGHNT, YYREEE (reference sequence).

The J gene is TRBJ2-1, the V gene TRBV6-6; D is possibly TRBD1 (7 bases). Germline V gene sequence: CDR1 MNHNY, CDR2 SVGAGI (reference sequence). The CDR3 is 21 residues long. V lost 6 bases and J 4 bases, leaving 34 bases between the germline ends. The DNA of the CDR3 is TGTGCCAGCAGCCCGGCGGGGCGTTTCTTTAGGGACAGAAGGATTTACAATGAGCAGTTCTTC. Its translation is CASSPAGRFFRDRRIYNEQFF.

This clone was found once. The chain uses TRBV5-1 and TRBJ2-1, with TRBD2 as a possible D gene (5 bases). Trimming took 0 bases from V and 4 from J, leaving 11 bases between them. The CDR3 runs to 15 residues. The V gene's germline CDR1 is SGHRS and CDR2 YFSETQ. In DNA, the CDR3 is TGCGCCAGCAGCTTGGTGTCTAGCAGATACAATGAGCAGTTCTTC. It is translated as CASSLVSSRYNEQFF.

In its sample, this clone was seen a few times. The chain is built from TRBV30 and TRBJ2-1, with D maybe TRBD1 (6 bases). Germline V gene lookup returns CDR1 GTSNPN and CDR2 SVGIG (reference sequence). The CDR3 is 16 residues long. V was cut by 0 bases and J by 5 bases, with 17 bases left in between. DNA of the CDR3: TGTGCCTGGAGTGTACAGGGACACCTACCAAACAATGAGCAGTTCTTC. This gives the protein CAWSVQGHLPNNEQFF. The complete variable domain, with remaining parts taken from reference TRBV30 and TRBJ2-1, reads SQTIHQWPATLVQPVGSPLSLECTVEGTSNPNLYWYRQAAGRGLQLLFYSVGIGQISSEVPQNLSASRPQDRQFILSSKKLLLSDSGFYLCAWSVQGHLPNNEQFFGPGTRLTVL.

V usage is TRBV29-1 and J usage is TRBJ2-1; 8 bases line up with TRBD2. The CDR3 is made up of 15 amino acids. J gave up 5 bases and V 4 bases, and 10 bases lay outside the gene matches. Germline lookup yields CDR1 SQVTM and CDR2 ANQGSEA. For the CDR3, the DNA is TGCAGCGTTGGCGGAGGTAGCGGGAAAGACAATGAGCAGTTCTTC. This encodes CSVGGGSGKDNEQFF.

The CDR3 sequence is CATGLAGHNEQFF. CDR3 nucleotide sequence: TGTGCCACTGGACTAGCGGGCCACAATGAGCAGTTCTTC. This chain joins TRBV24-1 and TRBJ2-1, with TRBD2 matching over 11 bases. Germline assignment: CDR1 KGHDR and CDR2 SFDVKD. CDR3 size: 13 residues. V lost 10 bases and J lost 5; bases outside the gene matches: 3.

The CDR3: CASSPEGGAGNQPQHF. The CDR3 coding sequence is TGTGCCAGCAGCCCGGAAGGGGGCGCGGGCAATCAGCCCCAGCATTTT. This rearrangement joins TRBV5-5 to TRBJ1-5, with TRBD1 identical over 7 bases. This CDR3 is built from 16 residues. CDR1 and CDR2 from the germline V gene are SGHKS and YYEKEE (reference sequence). V was clipped by 4 bases and J by 2 bases; unmatched bases: 9.

CDR3 sequence: CASSGQGARNQPQHF. Written as DNA, the CDR3 is TGTGCCAGCAGCGGACAGGGAGCTCGCAATCAGCCCCAGCATTTT. The V call is TRBV7-9, the J call TRBJ1-5, with 8 positions matching TRBD1. This CDR3 region has 15 residues. Trimming at V came to 5 bases and at J to 2 bases, leaving 5 bases not matched to a gene. Germline V gene sequence: CDR1 SEHNR, CDR2 FQNEAQ (reference sequence).

The CDR3 loop is CASSLGSGGELFF. The CDR3 coding sequence is TGTGCCAGCAGCTTAGGCAGCGGCGGGGAGCTGTTTTTT. The rearrangement uses TRBV11-2 and TRBJ2-2; possible D gene TRBD2, 5 bases. V lost 1 base and J lost 7, with 7 bases in between. CDR3 size: 13 residues. Germline V gene data show CDR1 as SGHAT and CDR2 as FQNNGV.

The chain recombines TRBV6-5 with TRBJ2-7, with 9 bases that match TRBD1. The junction had 5 bases not matched to a gene; V was cut back by 5 bases and J by 6 bases. The CDR3 totals 13 residues. From germline, CDR1 is MNHEY and CDR2 SVGAGI. The CDR3 bases are TGTGCCAGCAGTCAGAGACAGGGGGGCGAGCAGTACTTC. It translates to CASSQRQGGEQYF.

V is TRBV18 and J is TRBJ2-1, with 7 bases that match TRBD1. Losses at the gene ends were 1 base for V and 10 bases for J; bases not matched to a gene: 4. The germline V gene encodes CDR1 KGHSH and CDR2 LQKENI. This CDR3 contains 13 residues. CDR3 in DNA: TGTGCCAGCTCACCACATACAGGGGAAGAGCAGTTCTTC. Amino acid sequence: CASSPHTGEEQFF.

The V and J genes are TRBV4-3 and TRBJ1-2; TRBD1 matches at 8 bases. Germline assignment: CDR1 LGHNA and CDR2 YSLEER. Unmatched junction bases numbered 5, after V lost 0 bases and J lost 5 bases. The length of the CDR3 is 15 residues. The chain's CDR3 is CASSQDSGTGYGYTF. CDR3 bases: TGCGCCAGCAGCCAAGATTCCGGGACAGGTTATGGCTACACCTTC.

This chain connects TRBV19 to TRBJ1-1, with unresolved D. V was pared by 1 base and J by 5 bases, with 11 bases between. The CDR3 contains 14 residues. Per the germline V gene, CDR1 is LNHDA and CDR2 is SQIVND (reference sequence). Here the CDR3 reads CASSIGTSGTEAFF. For the CDR3, the DNA is TGTGCCAGTAGTATAGGAACCTCGGGAACTGAAGCTTTCTTT.

The chain recombines TRBV30 with TRBJ2-1; 12 bases are a match to TRBD2. The CDR3 spans 18 residues. CDR1 and CDR2 (germline): GTSNPN, SVGIG (reference sequence). Trimming took 5 bases from V and 4 from J; bases not matched to a gene: 15. The CDR3 region is CAWSRGLAGSTPYNEQFF. DNA of the CDR3: TGTGCCTGGTCACGGGGACTAGCGGGCTCCACGCCTTACAATGAGCAGTTCTTC.

This chain connects TRBV9 to TRBJ1-4, with 9 bases identical to TRBD1. Germline lookup yields CDR1 SGDLS and CDR2 YYNGEE. The length of the CDR3 is 15 residues. J lost 8 bases, V lost 4 bases, and 9 bases had no gene match. The CDR3 coding sequence is TGTGCCAGCAGCTCTTCCGGGACAGGGATGGAAAAACTGTTTTTT. The encoded protein is CASSSSGTGMEKLFF.

V is TRBV18 and J is TRBJ2-1, with D uncertain. The germline V gene has CDR1 KGHSH and CDR2 LQKENI. V was pared by 2 bases and J by 1 base, with 12 bases between. The CDR3 runs 16 residues. CDR3: CASSPIPRSSYNEQFF. In DNA form, the CDR3 reads TGTGCCAGCTCACCAATTCCCAGGTCTTCCTACAATGAGCAGTTCTTC.